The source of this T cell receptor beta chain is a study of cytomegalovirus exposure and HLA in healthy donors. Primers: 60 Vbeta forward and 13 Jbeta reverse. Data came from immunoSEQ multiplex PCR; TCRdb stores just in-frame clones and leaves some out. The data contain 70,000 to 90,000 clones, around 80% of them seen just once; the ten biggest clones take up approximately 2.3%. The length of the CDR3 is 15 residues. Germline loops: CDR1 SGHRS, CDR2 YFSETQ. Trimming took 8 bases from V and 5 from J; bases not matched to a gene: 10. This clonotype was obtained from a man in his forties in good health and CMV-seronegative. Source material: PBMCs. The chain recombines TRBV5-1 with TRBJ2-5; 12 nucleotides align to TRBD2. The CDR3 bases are TGCGCCAGTACACGACTAGCGGGAGTGGATGAGACCCAGTACTTC. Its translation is CASTRLAGVDETQYF.